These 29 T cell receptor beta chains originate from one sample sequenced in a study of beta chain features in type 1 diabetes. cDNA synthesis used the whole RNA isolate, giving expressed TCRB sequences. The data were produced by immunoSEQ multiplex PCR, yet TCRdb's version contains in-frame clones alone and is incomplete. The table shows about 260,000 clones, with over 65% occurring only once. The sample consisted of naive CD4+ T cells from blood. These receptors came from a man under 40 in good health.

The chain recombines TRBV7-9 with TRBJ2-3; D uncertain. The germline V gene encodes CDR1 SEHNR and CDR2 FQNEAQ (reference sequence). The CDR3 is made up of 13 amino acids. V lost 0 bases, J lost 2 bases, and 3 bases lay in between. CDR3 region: CASSLALTDTQYF. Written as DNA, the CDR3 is TGTGCCAGCAGCTTAGCCCTCACAGATACGCAGTATTTT.

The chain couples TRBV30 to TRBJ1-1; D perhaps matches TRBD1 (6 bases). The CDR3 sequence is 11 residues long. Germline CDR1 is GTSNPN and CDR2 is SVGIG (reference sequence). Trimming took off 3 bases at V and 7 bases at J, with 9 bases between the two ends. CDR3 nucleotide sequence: TGTGCCTGGAGCAACAGGGATGAAGCTTTCTTT. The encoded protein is CAWSNRDEAFF.

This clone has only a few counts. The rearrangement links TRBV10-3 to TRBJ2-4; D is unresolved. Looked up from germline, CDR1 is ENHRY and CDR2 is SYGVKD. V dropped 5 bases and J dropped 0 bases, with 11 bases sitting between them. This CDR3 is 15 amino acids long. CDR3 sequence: CAISQYPEAKNIQYF. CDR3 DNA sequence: TGTGCCATCAGTCAATACCCCGAAGCCAAAAACATTCAGTACTTC.

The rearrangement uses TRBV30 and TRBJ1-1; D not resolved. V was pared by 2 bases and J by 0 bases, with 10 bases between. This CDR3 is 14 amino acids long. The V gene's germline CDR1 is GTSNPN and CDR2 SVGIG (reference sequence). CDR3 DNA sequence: TGTGCCTGGAGTCGTATAGACATGAACACTGAAGCTTTCTTT. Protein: CAWSRIDMNTEAFF.

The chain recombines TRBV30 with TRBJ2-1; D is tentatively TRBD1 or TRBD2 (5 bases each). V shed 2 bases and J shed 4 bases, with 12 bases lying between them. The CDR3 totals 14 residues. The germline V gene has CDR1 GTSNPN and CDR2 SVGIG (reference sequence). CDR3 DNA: TGTGCCTGGAGTCCCTCCGGGACGTACAATGAGCAGTTCTTC. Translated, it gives CAWSPSGTYNEQFF.

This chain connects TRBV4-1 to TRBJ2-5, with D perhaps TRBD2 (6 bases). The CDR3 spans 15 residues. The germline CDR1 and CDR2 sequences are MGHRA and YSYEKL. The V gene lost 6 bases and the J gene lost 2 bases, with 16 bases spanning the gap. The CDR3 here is CASRGSGNKQETQYF. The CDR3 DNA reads TGCGCCAGCAGGGGTAGCGGAAATAAACAAGAGACCCAGTACTTC.

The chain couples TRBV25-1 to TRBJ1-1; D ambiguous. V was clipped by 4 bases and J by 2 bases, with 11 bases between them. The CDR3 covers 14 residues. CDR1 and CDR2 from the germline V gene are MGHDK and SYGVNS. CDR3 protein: CASSAVEANTEAFF. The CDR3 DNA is TGTGCCAGCAGTGCAGTAGAGGCTAACACTGAAGCTTTCTTT.

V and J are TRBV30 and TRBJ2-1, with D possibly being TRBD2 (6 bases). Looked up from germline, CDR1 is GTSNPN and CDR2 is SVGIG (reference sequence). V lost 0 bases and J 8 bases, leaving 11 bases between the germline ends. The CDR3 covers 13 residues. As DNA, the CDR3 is TGTGCCTGGAGTGTCGGGACTTGGGATGAGCAGTTCTTC. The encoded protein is CAWSVGTWDEQFF.

The DNA for the CDR3 is TGCGCCAGCAGCCAGGGGCCCGGAGGCAGCTCCTACGAGCAGTACTTC. It codes for CASSQGPGGSSYEQYF. J is TRBJ2-7 and V is TRBV4-1; D tentatively reads TRBD1 or TRBD2 (5 bases each). The CDR3 extends over 16 amino acids. V lost 3 bases, J lost 0 bases, and 15 bases lay in between. Germline loops: CDR1 MGHRA, CDR2 YSYEKL.

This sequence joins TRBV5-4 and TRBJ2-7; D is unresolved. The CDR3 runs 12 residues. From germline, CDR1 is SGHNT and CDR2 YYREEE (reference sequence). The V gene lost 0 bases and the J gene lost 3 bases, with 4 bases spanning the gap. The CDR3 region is CASSLDDYEQYF. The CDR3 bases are TGTGCCAGCAGCTTGGATGACTACGAGCAGTACTTC.

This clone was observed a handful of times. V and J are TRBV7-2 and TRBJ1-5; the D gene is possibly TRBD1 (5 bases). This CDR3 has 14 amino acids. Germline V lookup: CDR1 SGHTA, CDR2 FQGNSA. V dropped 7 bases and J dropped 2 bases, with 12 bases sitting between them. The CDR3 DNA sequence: TGTGCCAGCACCTCGCCGGGGCGCAATCAGCCCCAGCATTTT. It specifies CASTSPGRNQPQHF.

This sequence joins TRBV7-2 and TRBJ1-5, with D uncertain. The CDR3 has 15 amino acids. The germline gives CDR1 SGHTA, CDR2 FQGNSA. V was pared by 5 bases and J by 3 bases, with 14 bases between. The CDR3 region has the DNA TGTGCCAGCAGCCCGGGCGGCGGTTTCAATCAGCCCCAGCATTTT. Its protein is CASSPGGGFNQPQHF.

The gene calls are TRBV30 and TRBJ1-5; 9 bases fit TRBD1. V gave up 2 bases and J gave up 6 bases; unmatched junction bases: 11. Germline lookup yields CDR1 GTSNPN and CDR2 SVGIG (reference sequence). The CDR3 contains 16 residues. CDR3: CAWSHPYRGLSQPQHF. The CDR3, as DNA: TGTGCCTGGAGTCACCCATACAGGGGGCTCAGTCAGCCCCAGCATTTT.

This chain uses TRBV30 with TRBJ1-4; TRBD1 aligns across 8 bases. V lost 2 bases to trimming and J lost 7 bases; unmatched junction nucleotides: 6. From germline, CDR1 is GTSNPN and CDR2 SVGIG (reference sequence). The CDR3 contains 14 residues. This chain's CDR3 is CAWSTDRVAEKLFF. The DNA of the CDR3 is TGTGCCTGGAGTACGGACAGGGTCGCTGAAAAACTGTTTTTT.

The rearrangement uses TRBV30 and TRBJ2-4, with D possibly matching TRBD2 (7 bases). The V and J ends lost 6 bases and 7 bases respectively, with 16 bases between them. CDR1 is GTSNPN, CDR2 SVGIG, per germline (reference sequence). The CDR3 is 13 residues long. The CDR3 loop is CACTRGAQNIQYF. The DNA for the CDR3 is TGTGCCTGTACTCGGGGGGCCCAGAACATTCAGTACTTC.

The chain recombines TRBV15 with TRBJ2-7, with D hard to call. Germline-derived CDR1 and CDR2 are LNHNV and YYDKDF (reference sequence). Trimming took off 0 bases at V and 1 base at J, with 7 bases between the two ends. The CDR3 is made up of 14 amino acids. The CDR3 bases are TGTGCCACCAGCAGAGATGAGATGTCCTACGAGCAGTACTTC. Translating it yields CATSRDEMSYEQYF.

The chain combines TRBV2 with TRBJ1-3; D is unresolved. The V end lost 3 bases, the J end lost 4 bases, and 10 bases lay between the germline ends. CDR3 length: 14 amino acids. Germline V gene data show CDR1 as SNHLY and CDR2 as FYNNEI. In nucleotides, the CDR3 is TGTGCCAGCAGTGACAGCGGCGAGGGAAACACCATATATTTT. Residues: CASSDSGEGNTIYF.

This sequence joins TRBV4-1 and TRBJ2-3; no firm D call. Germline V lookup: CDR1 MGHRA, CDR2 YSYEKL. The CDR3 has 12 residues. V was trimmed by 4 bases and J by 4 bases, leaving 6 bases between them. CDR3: CASSPKADTQYF. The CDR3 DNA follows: TGCGCCAGCAGCCCCAAAGCAGATACGCAGTATTTT.

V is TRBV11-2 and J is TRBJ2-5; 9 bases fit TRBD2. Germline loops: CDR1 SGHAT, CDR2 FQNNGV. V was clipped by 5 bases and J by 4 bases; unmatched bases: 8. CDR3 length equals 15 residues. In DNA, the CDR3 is TGTGCCAGCAGCCGCCCGCGGGGGGGATCAGAGACCCAGTACTTC. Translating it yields CASSRPRGGSETQYF.

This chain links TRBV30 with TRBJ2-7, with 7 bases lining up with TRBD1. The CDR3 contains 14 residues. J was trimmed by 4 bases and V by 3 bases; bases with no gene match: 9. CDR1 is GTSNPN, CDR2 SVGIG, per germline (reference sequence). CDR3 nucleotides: TGTGCCTGGAGGCCACAGGGGCGTGGGTACGAGCAGTACTTC. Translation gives CAWRPQGRGYEQYF.

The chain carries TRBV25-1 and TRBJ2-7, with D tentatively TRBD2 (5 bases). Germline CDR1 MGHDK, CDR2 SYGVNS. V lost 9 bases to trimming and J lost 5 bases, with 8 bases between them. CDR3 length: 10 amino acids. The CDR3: CARARDEQYF. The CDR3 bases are TGTGCCAGGGCGAGGGACGAGCAGTACTTC.

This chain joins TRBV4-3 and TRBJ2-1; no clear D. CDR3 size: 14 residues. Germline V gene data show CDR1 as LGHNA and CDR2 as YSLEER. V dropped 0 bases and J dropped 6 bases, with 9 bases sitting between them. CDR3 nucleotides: TGCGCCAGCAGCCAAGATCGGGCGGTCAATGAGCAGTTCTTC. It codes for CASSQDRAVNEQFF.

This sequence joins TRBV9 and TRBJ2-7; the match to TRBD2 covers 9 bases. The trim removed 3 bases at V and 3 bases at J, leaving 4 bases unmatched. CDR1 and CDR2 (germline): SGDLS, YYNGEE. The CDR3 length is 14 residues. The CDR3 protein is CASSAGTSNYEQYF. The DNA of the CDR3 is TGTGCCAGCAGCGCCGGGACTAGCAACTACGAGCAGTACTTC.

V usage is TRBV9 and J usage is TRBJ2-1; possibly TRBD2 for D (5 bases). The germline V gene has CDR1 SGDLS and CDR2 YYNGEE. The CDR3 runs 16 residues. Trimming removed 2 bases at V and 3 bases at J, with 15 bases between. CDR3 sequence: CASSVSEPAGYNEQFF. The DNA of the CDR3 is TGTGCCAGCAGCGTCTCCGAGCCGGCGGGCTACAATGAGCAGTTCTTC.

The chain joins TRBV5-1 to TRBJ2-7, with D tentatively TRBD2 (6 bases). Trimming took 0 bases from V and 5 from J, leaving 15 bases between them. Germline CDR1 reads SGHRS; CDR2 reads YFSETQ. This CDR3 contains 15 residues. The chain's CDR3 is CASSLAGGQPNEQYF. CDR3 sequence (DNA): TGCGCCAGCAGCTTGGCCGGGGGTCAGCCCAACGAGCAGTACTTC. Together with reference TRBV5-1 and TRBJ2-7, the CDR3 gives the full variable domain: KAGVTQTPRYLIKTRGQQVTLSCSPISGHRSVSWYQQTPGQGLQFLFEYFSETQRNKGNFPGRFSGRQFSNSRSEMNVSTLELGDSALYLCASSLAGGQPNEQYFGPGTRLTVT.

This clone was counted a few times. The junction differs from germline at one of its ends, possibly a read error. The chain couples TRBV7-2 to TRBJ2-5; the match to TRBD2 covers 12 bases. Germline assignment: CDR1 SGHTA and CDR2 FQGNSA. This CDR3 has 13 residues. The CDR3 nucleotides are TGTGCCAGCAGCCCCGGGTGGACTAGCGGGGTCCACTTC. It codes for CASSPGWTSGVHF.

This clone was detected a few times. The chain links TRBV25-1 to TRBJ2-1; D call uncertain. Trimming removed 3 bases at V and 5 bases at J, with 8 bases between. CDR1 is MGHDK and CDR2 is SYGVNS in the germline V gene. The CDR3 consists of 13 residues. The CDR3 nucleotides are TGTGCCAGCAGTGAGCAGCATAACAATGAGCAGTTCTTC. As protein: CASSEQHNNEQFF.

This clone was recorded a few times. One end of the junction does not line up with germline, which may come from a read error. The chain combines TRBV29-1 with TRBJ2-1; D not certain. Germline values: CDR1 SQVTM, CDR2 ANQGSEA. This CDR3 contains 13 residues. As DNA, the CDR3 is TGCAGCGTTCGCTCAGACTTCTACGATGAGCAGTTCTTC. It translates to CSVRSDFYDEQFF.

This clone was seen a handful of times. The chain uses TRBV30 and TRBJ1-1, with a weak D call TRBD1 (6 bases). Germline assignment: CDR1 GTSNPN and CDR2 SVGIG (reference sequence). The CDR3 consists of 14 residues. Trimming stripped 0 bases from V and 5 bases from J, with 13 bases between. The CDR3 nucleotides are TGTGCCTGGAGTGTTGGAAGGGGGAGTACTGAAGCTTTCTTT. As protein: CAWSVGRGSTEAFF.